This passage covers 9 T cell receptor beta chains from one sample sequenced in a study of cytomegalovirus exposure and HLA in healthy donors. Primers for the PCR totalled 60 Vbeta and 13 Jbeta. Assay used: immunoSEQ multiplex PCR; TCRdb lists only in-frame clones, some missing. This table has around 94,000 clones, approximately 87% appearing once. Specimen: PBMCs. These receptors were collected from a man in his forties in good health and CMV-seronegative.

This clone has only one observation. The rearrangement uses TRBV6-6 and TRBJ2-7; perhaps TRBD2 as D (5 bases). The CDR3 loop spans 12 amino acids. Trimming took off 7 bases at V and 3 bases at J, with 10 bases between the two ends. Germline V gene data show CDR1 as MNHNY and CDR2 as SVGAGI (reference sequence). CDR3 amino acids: CASISGFYEQYF. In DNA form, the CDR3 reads TGTGCCAGCATAAGCGGTTTCTACGAGCAGTACTTC.

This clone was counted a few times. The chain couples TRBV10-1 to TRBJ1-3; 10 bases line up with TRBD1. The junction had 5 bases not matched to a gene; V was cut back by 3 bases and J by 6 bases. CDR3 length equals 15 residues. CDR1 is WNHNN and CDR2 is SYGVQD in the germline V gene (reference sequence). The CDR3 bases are TGCGCCAGCAGTGACTCCGGGACAGGGGAAAACACCATATATTTT. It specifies CASSDSGTGENTIYF.

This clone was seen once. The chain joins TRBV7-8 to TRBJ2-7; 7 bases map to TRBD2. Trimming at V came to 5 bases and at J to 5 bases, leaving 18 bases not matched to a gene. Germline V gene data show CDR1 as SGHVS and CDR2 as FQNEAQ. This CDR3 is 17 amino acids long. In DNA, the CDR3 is TGTGCCAGCAGCGTACCTACCCGGCGGGGAGGGCTGCACGAGCAGTACTTC. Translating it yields CASSVPTRRGGLHEQYF. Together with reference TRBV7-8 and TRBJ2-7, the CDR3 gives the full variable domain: GAGVSQSPRYKVAKRGQDVALRCDPISGHVSLFWYQQALGQGPEFLTYFQNEAQLDKSGLPSDRFFAERPEGSVSTLKIQRTQQEDSAVYLCASSVPTRRGGLHEQYFGPGTRLTVT.

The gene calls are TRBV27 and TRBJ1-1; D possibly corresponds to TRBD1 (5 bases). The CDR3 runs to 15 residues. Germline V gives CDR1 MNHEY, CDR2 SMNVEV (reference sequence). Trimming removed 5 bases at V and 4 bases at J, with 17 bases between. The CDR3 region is CASSPLGRWITEAFF. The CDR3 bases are TGTGCCAGCAGTCCTTTGGGGCGGTGGATCACTGAAGCTTTCTTT.

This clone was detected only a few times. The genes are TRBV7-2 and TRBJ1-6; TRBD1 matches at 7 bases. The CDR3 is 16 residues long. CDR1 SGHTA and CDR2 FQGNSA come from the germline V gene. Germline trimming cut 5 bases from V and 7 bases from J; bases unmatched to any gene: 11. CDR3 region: CASSQTGLINNSPLHF. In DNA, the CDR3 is TGTGCCAGCAGCCAGACAGGGCTAATCAACAATTCACCCCTCCACTTT.

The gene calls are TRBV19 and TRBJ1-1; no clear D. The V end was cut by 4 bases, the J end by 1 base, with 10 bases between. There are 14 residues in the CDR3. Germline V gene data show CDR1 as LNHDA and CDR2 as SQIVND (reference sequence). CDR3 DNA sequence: TGTGCCAGTAGTAACCCGGGGTCGAACACTGAAGCTTTCTTT. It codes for CASSNPGSNTEAFF.

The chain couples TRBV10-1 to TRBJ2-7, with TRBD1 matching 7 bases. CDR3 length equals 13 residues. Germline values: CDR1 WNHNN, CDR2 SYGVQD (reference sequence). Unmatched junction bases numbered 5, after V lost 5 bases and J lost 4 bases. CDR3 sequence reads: CASSPGQTYEQYF. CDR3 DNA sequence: TGCGCCAGCAGTCCGGGACAGACTTACGAGCAGTACTTC.

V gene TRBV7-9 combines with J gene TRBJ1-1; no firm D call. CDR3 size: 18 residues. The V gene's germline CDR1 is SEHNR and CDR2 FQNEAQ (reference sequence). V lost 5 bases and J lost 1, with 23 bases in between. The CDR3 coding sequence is TGTGCCAGCAGCCCCCGAGGTCAGGCCGCTGAGGGGAACACTGAAGCTTTCTTT. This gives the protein CASSPRGQAAEGNTEAFF.

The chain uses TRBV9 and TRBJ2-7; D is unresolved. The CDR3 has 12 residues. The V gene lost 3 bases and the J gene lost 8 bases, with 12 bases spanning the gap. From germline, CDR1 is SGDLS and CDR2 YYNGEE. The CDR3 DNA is TGTGCCAGCAGCGGTGAGGCTTCCAAGCAGTACTTC. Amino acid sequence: CASSGEASKQYF.